The 30 T cell receptor beta chains reported below all come from one sample, sequenced in a study of shared clonotypes between healthy human individuals. Produced via immunoSEQ multiplex PCR; TCRdb's table is partial and in-frame only. This table has approximately 2.1 million clones, 85% to 95% appearing once. Sequencing was performed on naive CD4+ T cells from PBMCs. Specified subset: CD45RA+ positively selected. Receptors originate from a man aged 18-30 years in good health. Some clones in this sample may be carry-over from other donors' samples.

The chain combines TRBV6-1 with TRBJ2-3, with 7 positions matching TRBD2. J was trimmed by 8 bases and V by 4 bases; bases with no gene match: 6. Germline CDR1 reads MNHNS; CDR2 reads SASEGT. The CDR3 is made up of 13 amino acids. This CDR3 reads CASSASGFSTQYF. The CDR3 nucleotides are TGTGCCAGCAGTGCTAGCGGCTTCAGTACGCAGTATTTT.

J is TRBJ1-2 and V is TRBV28; a possible D gene is TRBD1 (5 bases). In germline, CDR1 is MDHEN, CDR2 SYDVKM. The CDR3 is 17 residues long. Trimming stripped 2 bases from V and 4 bases from J, with 20 bases between. The CDR3 reads CASSLRPPQGRGYGYTF. The CDR3 nucleotides read TGTGCCAGCAGTTTACGCCCCCCCCAGGGTAGGGGCTATGGCTACACCTTC.

V gene TRBV2 combines with J gene TRBJ2-1; D is perhaps TRBD2 (6 bases). Trimming cost V 6 bases and J 5 bases, with 14 bases left between them. CDR1 and CDR2 from the germline V gene are SNHLY and FYNNEI. The CDR3 loop spans 14 amino acids. The CDR3 sequence is CASRAMGLDNEQFF. The CDR3 region has the DNA TGTGCCAGCAGGGCAATGGGACTGGACAATGAGCAGTTCTTC.

This sequence joins TRBV6-5 and TRBJ2-2; either TRBD1 or TRBD2 may fit D (5 bases each). The ends were cut back, 6 bases at V and 5 bases at J, with 13 bases in the middle. From germline, CDR1 is MNHEY and CDR2 SVGAGI. The CDR3 runs 14 residues. The CDR3 DNA reads TGTGCCAGCAGGCGAGGGGCAGGGACCGGGGAGCTGTTTTTT. It codes for CASRRGAGTGELFF.

V is TRBV30 and J is TRBJ1-5, with a possible D match to TRBD1 (6 bases). V lost 0 bases and J lost 2, with 11 bases in between. CDR1 is GTSNPN, CDR2 SVGIG, per germline (reference sequence). This CDR3 is 15 amino acids long. CDR3 in DNA: TGTGCCTGGAGTGTGAGGGGGGCGGGCAATCAGCCCCAGCATTTT. Its translation: CAWSVRGAGNQPQHF.

The chain joins TRBV28 to TRBJ2-7; 9 bases agree with TRBD1. The CDR3 extends over 15 amino acids. Trimming at V came to 5 bases and at J to 6 bases, leaving 11 bases not matched to a gene. Germline-derived CDR1 and CDR2 are MDHEN and SYDVKM. CDR3 bases: TGTGCCAGCAGTCCCCAGGACAGGGGACTCCTCGAGCAGTACTTC. As protein: CASSPQDRGLLEQYF. Based on the CDR3 plus reference TRBV28 and TRBJ2-7, the full variable domain is DVKVTQSSRYLVKRTGEKVFLECVQDMDHENMFWYRQDPGLGLRLIYFSYDVKMKEKGDIPEGYSVSREKKERFSLILESASTNQTSMYLCASSPQDRGLLEQYFGPGTRLTVT.

The V call is TRBV7-9, the J call TRBJ2-3, with D tentatively TRBD1 or TRBD2 (5 bases each). The germline V gene has CDR1 SEHNR and CDR2 FQNEAQ (reference sequence). The CDR3 covers 17 residues. V was clipped by 3 bases and J by 0 bases, with 16 bases between them. Written as DNA, the CDR3 is TGTGCCAGCAGCTTCACCCCCACGGGACCTAGCACAGATACGCAGTATTTT. As protein: CASSFTPTGPSTDTQYF.

V is TRBV19 and J is TRBJ2-1; TRBD2 matches at 9 bases. Germline V gene lookup returns CDR1 LNHDA and CDR2 SQIVND (reference sequence). CDR3 size: 16 residues. V lost 3 bases and J lost 4; bases outside the gene matches: 7. The CDR3 DNA is TGTGCCAGTAGTATTAAAGGGGCGGGAGGGTACAATGAGCAGTTCTTC. Protein sequence: CASSIKGAGGYNEQFF.

The chain is built from TRBV7-3 and TRBJ2-2; D is uncertain. The CDR3 totals 12 residues. Germline values: CDR1 SGHTA, CDR2 FQGTGA. Trimming took 4 bases from V and 7 from J, leaving 7 bases between them. DNA of the CDR3: TGTGCCAGCAGCTCACCAAACGGGGAGCTGTTTTTT. Translation gives CASSSPNGELFF.

This chain links TRBV2 with TRBJ2-4; D remains unclear. The CDR3 totals 15 residues. The germline CDR1 and CDR2 sequences are SNHLY and FYNNEI. V lost 4 bases, J lost 4 bases, and 14 bases lay in between. CDR3 sequence reads: CASSAPTAPKNIQYF. For the CDR3, the DNA is TGTGCCAGCAGTGCACCAACCGCTCCAAAAAACATTCAGTACTTC. The full variable domain, rest sourced from reference TRBV2 and TRBJ2-4, is EPEVTQTPSHQVTQMGQEVILRCVPISNHLYFYWYRQILGQKVEFLVSFYNNEISEKSEIFDDQFSVERPDGSNFTLKIRSTKLEDSAMYFCASSAPTAPKNIQYFGAGTRLSVL.

The chain is built from TRBV6-4 and TRBJ1-3; D call uncertain. The CDR3 sequence is 16 residues long. Germline values: CDR1 MRHNA, CDR2 SNTAGT. V lost 6 bases and J lost 0, with 15 bases in between. CDR3 bases: TGTGCCAGCAGGGGGAGGACCAGAGCCTCTGGAAACACCATATATTTT. Encoded protein: CASRGRTRASGNTIYF.

For the CDR3, the DNA is TGTGCCAGCAGCTTAGGCAGCAATAGCAATCAGCCCCAGCATTTT. Protein: CASSLGSNSNQPQHF. The V call is TRBV13, the J call TRBJ1-5; D is undetermined. CDR3 length: 15 amino acids. V gave up 0 bases and J gave up 0 bases, with 6 bases separating them. Germline V lookup: CDR1 PRHDT, CDR2 FYEKMQ (reference sequence). The full variable domain, in which reference TRBV13 and TRBJ1-5 provide the parts outside the CDR3, is AAGVIQSPRHLIKEKRETATLKCYPIPRHDTVYWYQQGPGQDPQFLISFYEKMQSDKGSIPDRFSAQQFSDYHSELNMSSLELGDSALYFCASSLGSNSNQPQHFGDGTRLSIL.

The chain links TRBV19 to TRBJ2-5; tentatively, D is TRBD1 (6 bases). The CDR3 is made up of 15 amino acids. V shed 2 bases and J shed 2 bases, with 12 bases lying between them. The V gene's germline CDR1 is LNHDA and CDR2 SQIVND (reference sequence). The CDR3 protein is CASSIRQALQETQYF. The CDR3 coding sequence is TGTGCCAGTAGTATACGACAGGCCCTGCAAGAGACCCAGTACTTC.

The gene calls are TRBV7-6 and TRBJ2-3; 7 bases agree with TRBD2. Germline V lookup: CDR1 SGHVS, CDR2 FNYEAQ. The CDR3 contains 14 residues. Trimming removed 5 bases from V and 6 bases from J; junction bases left unmatched: 8. The CDR3 here is CASSPSLATDTQYF. CDR3 coding DNA: TGTGCCAGCAGCCCGTCACTAGCGACGGATACGCAGTATTTT. Filled out from reference TRBV7-6 and TRBJ2-3, the complete variable domain reads GAGVSQSPRYKVTKRGQDVALRCDPISGHVSLYWYRQALGQGPEFLTYFNYEAQQDKSGLPNDRFSAERPEGSISTLTIQRTEQRDSAMYRCASSPSLATDTQYFGPGTRLTVL.

The chain combines TRBV6-6 with TRBJ2-7, with D unclear. Trimming took off 6 bases at V and 0 bases at J, with 15 bases between the two ends. CDR3 length: 15 amino acids. CDR1 and CDR2 (germline): MNHNY, SVGAGI (reference sequence). CDR3 in amino acids: CASRASTRNSYEQYF. In DNA form, the CDR3 reads TGTGCCAGCAGGGCCTCGACACGAAACTCCTACGAGCAGTACTTC.

The chain joins TRBV5-8 to TRBJ1-2, with 9 bases identical to TRBD1. This CDR3 comprises 16 residues. Germline-derived CDR1 and CDR2 are SGHTS and YDEGEE. The V segment lost 4 bases and the J segment 8 bases; nucleotides outside the gene matches: 15. CDR3 sequence: CASSRGQGRAGGGYTF. CDR3 DNA: TGTGCCAGCAGCCGCGGACAGGGGCGCGCCGGAGGGGGCTACACCTTC.

With respect to this clone: Other DNA sequences in the same sample also yield this CDR3. This rearrangement joins TRBV7-2 to TRBJ2-7, with a weak D call TRBD2 (5 bases). This CDR3 spans 16 amino acids. Germline V lookup: CDR1 SGHTA, CDR2 FQGNSA. Trimming pared 1 base from V and 0 bases from J, leaving 13 bases between. In DNA form, the CDR3 reads TGTGCCAGCAGCTTAGTGGACTGGGAGAGCTCCTACGAGCAGTACTTC. Translation gives CASSLVDWESSYEQYF.

The CDR3 sequence: CASSPPGTSKNTGELFF. The DNA of the CDR3 is TGTGCCAGCTCACCACCGGGGACTAGCAAGAACACCGGGGAGCTGTTTTTT. This chain connects TRBV18 to TRBJ2-2, with 9 bases matching TRBD2. Germline CDR1 KGHSH, CDR2 LQKENI. The CDR3 spans 17 residues. The junction had 3 bases not matched to a gene; V was cut back by 0 bases and J by 1 base. The complete variable domain, with remaining parts taken from reference TRBV18 and TRBJ2-2, reads NAGVMQNPRHLVRRRGQEARLRCSPMKGHSHVYWYRQLPEEGLKFMVYLQKENIIDESGMPKERFSAEFPKEGPSILRIQQVVRGDSAAYFCASSPPGTSKNTGELFFGEGSRLTVL.

The chain uses TRBV5-1 and TRBJ2-2; maybe TRBD2 (6 bases). The CDR3 is made up of 17 amino acids. Deletions cut 5 bases from V and 1 base from J, with 18 bases between. CDR1 is SGHRS, CDR2 YFSETQ, per germline. The CDR3 nucleotides read TGCGCCAGCAGGGACCTTAGCGGCTATGGGAACACCGGGGAGCTGTTTTTT. Translated, it gives CASRDLSGYGNTGELFF.

The J gene is TRBJ1-2, the V gene TRBV2; 9 nucleotides match TRBD1. V shed 9 bases and J 4 bases; nucleotides not matched to a gene: 3. Germline CDR1 SNHLY, CDR2 FYNNEI. The CDR3 contains 12 residues. CDR3 amino acids: CAREGQGYGYTF. The CDR3 DNA follows: TGTGCCAGAGAGGGACAGGGCTATGGCTACACCTTC.

The genes are TRBV5-1 and TRBJ1-4; 8 bases align to TRBD1. The CDR3 consists of 14 residues. Germline trimming cut 0 bases from V and 7 bases from J; bases unmatched to any gene: 2. The germline CDR1 and CDR2 sequences are SGHRS and YFSETQ. CDR3: CASSLVTGAEKLFF. As DNA, the CDR3 is TGCGCCAGCAGCTTGGTGACAGGGGCTGAAAAACTGTTTTTT.

The chain recombines TRBV28 with TRBJ2-1; maybe TRBD2 (6 bases). The CDR3 length is 14 residues. The V gene lost 4 bases and the J gene lost 5 bases, with 12 bases spanning the gap. Per germline, CDR1 MDHEN and CDR2 SYDVKM. The CDR3 protein is CASSSGGIHNEQFF. DNA for the CDR3: TGTGCCAGCAGTTCCGGGGGTATCCACAATGAGCAGTTCTTC.

J is TRBJ1-1 and V is TRBV5-4; TRBD1 matches at 8 bases. This CDR3 has 15 amino acids. With 4 bases clipped from V and 3 bases from J, the junction kept 8 bases outside the gene matches. Germline V gene data show CDR1 as SGHNT and CDR2 as YYREEE (reference sequence). CDR3 protein: CASSLRTGWDTEAFF. The DNA for the CDR3 is TGTGCCAGCAGCCTCCGGACAGGGTGGGACACTGAAGCTTTCTTT.

The J gene is TRBJ2-7, the V gene TRBV30; 8 bases match TRBD2. CDR1 and CDR2 (germline): GTSNPN, SVGIG (reference sequence). J was trimmed by 5 bases and V by 3 bases; bases with no gene match: 3. This CDR3 region has 12 residues. This CDR3 is CAWSPGGDEQYF. The CDR3 bases are TGTGCCTGGAGCCCGGGGGGGGACGAGCAGTACTTC.

The gene calls are TRBV28 and TRBJ1-3, with D uncertain. Trimming left V 1 base short and J 1 base short, with 8 bases between. The CDR3 length is 15 residues. CDR1 and CDR2 from the germline V gene are MDHEN and SYDVKM. The CDR3 loop is CASSLFLLSGNTIYF. DNA for the CDR3: TGTGCCAGCAGTTTATTCCTGTTGTCTGGAAACACCATATATTTT.

The chain combines TRBV5-4 with TRBJ1-1; D is unclear. The CDR3 loop spans 14 amino acids. Trimming shortened V by 4 bases and J by 1 base, and 11 bases separated the two germline ends. Germline V gene sequence: CDR1 SGHNT, CDR2 YYREEE (reference sequence). The CDR3 loop is CASSPPSGNTEAFF. The CDR3 nucleotides are TGTGCCAGCAGCCCCCCCAGTGGGAACACTGAAGCTTTCTTT.

The rearrangement uses TRBV5-4 and TRBJ2-3, with TRBD2 identical over 10 bases. J was trimmed by 2 bases and V by 1 base; bases with no gene match: 4. Germline V CDR1 and CDR2: SGHNT, YYREEE (reference sequence). The CDR3 is 16 residues long. CDR3 loop: CASSLRLAGITDTQYF. The CDR3 DNA is TGTGCCAGCAGCTTGCGACTAGCGGGCATCACAGATACGCAGTATTTT.

The V gene is TRBV5-1, the J gene TRBJ2-5, with 16 nucleotides matching TRBD2. Germline CDR1 reads SGHRS; CDR2 reads YFSETQ. After removal of 3 bases from V and 4 bases from J, the junction contained 6 bases not matched to a gene. This CDR3 has 17 residues. The chain's CDR3 is CASSSGTSGRAAETQYF. CDR3 coding DNA: TGCGCCAGCAGCTCCGGGACTAGCGGGAGGGCCGCAGAGACCCAGTACTTC. Complete variable domain (other parts from reference TRBV5-1 and TRBJ2-5): KAGVTQTPRYLIKTRGQQVTLSCSPISGHRSVSWYQQTPGQGLQFLFEYFSETQRNKGNFPGRFSGRQFSNSRSEMNVSTLELGDSALYLCASSSGTSGRAAETQYFGPGTRLLVL.

The rearrangement joins TRBV5-1 to TRBJ2-5; maybe TRBD2 (7 bases). The CDR3 has 14 residues. V lost 7 bases and J lost 2, with 15 bases in between. CDR1 is SGHRS and CDR2 is YFSETQ in the germline V gene. This CDR3 reads CASGQGGGQETQYF. The CDR3 DNA reads TGCGCCAGCGGGCAGGGAGGGGGACAAGAGACCCAGTACTTC.

The genes are TRBV7-9 and TRBJ2-3, with D possibly being TRBD1 (6 bases). Germline values: CDR1 SEHNR, CDR2 FQNEAQ (reference sequence). CDR3 size: 16 residues. Trimming pared 6 bases from V and 6 bases from J, leaving 22 bases between. CDR3 protein: CASSSSGTRGPDTQYF. The CDR3 bases are TGTGCCAGCAGTTCATCCGGGACAAGGGGTCCCGATACGCAGTATTTT.